A selection of T cell receptor beta chains follows, all from one sample in a study of T-cell memory formation after mild COVID-19. TCRdb fed the 5' RACE reads into MiXCR, producing one record per CDR3 protein. Here the sample spans hundreds of thousands of distinct CDR3 sequences, about a sixth being singletons. The sequenced sample consisted of PBMCs or a T cell subset sorted from them (not recorded which). The receptor set was obtained from an adult woman who had mild COVID-19 (a few samples of this study predate the infection). Cell type and time point are not known. CDR3s leave out the opening cysteine and the closing phenylalanine or tryptophan.

>TRBJ1-1|TRBV7-3
ASSTRLNTEAF
>TRBJ2-1|TRBV7-8
ASSATGQSYNEQF
>TRBJ2-5|TRBV7-9
ASSPRSPRQLGETQY
>TRBJ1-2|TRBV7-2
ASRDRGAYGYT
>TRBJ2-1|TRBV7-9
ASSFTLAGLYNEQF
>TRBJ2-6|TRBV7-9
ASSLLGQGTGANVLT
>TRBJ2-6|TRBV20-1
SARDEGVTPAGANVLT
>TRBJ1-1|TRBV20-1
SARDWESNTEAF
>TRBJ2-2|TRBV20-1
SAPLAKKGTGELF
>TRBJ2-3|TRBV24-1
ATSDFADTQY
>TRBJ1-1|TRBV5-4
ASSLVVGRMNTEAF
>TRBJ1-4|TRBV5-1
DSSLRREEKLF
>TRBJ2-5|TRBV7-9
ASIRTSGRAETQY
>TRBJ1-3|TRBV5-1
ASRPGPGNTIY
>TRBJ2-1|TRBV14
ASSRLAGGSNEQF
>TRBJ2-7|TRBV7-9
ASSLNGGIYEQY
>TRBJ2-5|TRBV20-1
SAPGLQETQY
>TRBJ2-2|TRBV7-6
ASRRMGAANTGELF
>TRBJ1-1|TRBV5-1
ASSLEARRYTEAF
>TRBJ2-5|TRBV2
ASNLQETQY
>TRBJ2-1|TRBV27
ASSLMGRVISNEQF
>TRBJ1-2|TRBV20-1
SARDMGQSPYGYT
>TRBJ2-7|TRBV29-1
SVAHRGRGRMYEQY
>TRBJ1-1|TRBV7-9
ASSLELGRSLDTTEAF
>TRBJ2-1|TRBV6-5
ASRRLAANEQF
>TRBJ1-2|TRBV21-1
ASSSRQDYGYT
>TRBJ2-3|TRBV12-3/TRBV12-4
ASSPLRTRGSQDTQY
>TRBJ2-5|TRBV7-9
ASSPGLALRETQY
>TRBJ1-2|TRBV7-2
ASSATNQGPGGYT
>TRBJ2-1|TRBV10-3
AISGQVLNEQF
>TRBJ1-2|TRBV4-1
ASSQDFSGNNYGYT
>TRBJ1-1|TRBV7-9
ASSLGLEDALRAF
>TRBJ1-5|TRBV15
ATSRAGVGQPQH
>TRBJ1-2|TRBV5-1
ASSLEGAYGYT
>TRBJ2-7|TRBV24-1
ATSDSRTGLFDEQY
>TRBJ2-3|TRBV5-1
ASSGGLAPGPDTQY
>TRBJ1-1|TRBV2
ASSDRDFEAF
>TRBJ2-3|TRBV5-6
ASSPRGSSRTDTQY
>TRBJ2-7|TRBV30
AWNEGLAGASSYEQY
>TRBJ2-3|TRBV4-1
ASSQEGREADTQY
>TRBJ1-5|TRBV28
ASGTGGSNQPQH
>TRBJ2-3|TRBV28
ASSLKDPGTSGSENPPDTQY
>TRBJ1-2|TRBV7-9
ASSLRSYGYT
>TRBJ1-5|TRBV27
ATWERQPQH
>TRBJ1-1|TRBV5-1
ASNLHLNTEAF
>TRBJ2-1|TRBV4-1
ASSQVPRISYNEQF
>TRBJ1-1|TRBV12-3/TRBV12-4
ASRQSRGYTEAF
>TRBJ2-2|TRBV6-6
ASSYMGRGTGELF
>TRBJ1-2|TRBV9
ASSVERDYGYT
>TRBJ2-4|TRBV6-5
ASSYQPRIGAKNIQY
>TRBJ2-2|TRBV29-1
SVVGGIGELF
>TRBJ2-1|TRBV12-5
ASGSNRVRPGEQF
>TRBJ2-4|TRBV18
ASSPSRGRQNIQY
>TRBJ2-1|TRBV6-5
ASRGLAGYNEQF
>TRBJ2-3|TRBV7-2
ASSLGGQGPDTQY
>TRBJ1-5|TRBV5-1
ASSLGSQGADSNQPQH
>TRBJ2-1|TRBV27
ASTRAGGYNEQF
>TRBJ2-2|TRBV7-2
ASSLALISLITGELF
>TRBJ1-5|TRBV30
AWSVWNQPQH
>TRBJ2-1|TRBV12-3/TRBV12-4
ASRQRPGRGEQF